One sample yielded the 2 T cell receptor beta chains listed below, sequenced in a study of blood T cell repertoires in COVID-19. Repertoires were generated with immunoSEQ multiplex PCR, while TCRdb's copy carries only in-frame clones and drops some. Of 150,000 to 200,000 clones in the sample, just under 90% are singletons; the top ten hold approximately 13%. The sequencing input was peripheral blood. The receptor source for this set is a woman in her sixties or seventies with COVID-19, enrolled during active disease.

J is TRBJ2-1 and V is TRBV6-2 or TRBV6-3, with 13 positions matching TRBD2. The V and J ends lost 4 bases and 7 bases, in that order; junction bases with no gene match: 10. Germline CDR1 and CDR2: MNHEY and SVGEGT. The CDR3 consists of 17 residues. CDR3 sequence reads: CASSWTGLAGEMNEQFF. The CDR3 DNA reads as TGTGCCAGCAGTTGGACAGGACTAGCGGGAGAAATGAATGAGCAGTTCTTC.

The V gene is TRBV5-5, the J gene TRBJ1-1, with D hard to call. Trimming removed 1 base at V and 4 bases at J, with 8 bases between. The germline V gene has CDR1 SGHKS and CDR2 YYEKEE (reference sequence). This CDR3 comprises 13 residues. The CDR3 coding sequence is TGTGCCAGCAGCTTGACAAGGAGCACTGAAGCTTTCTTT. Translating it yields CASSLTRSTEAFF.